The sample holds one count of the clone carrying this T cell receptor (beta chain). Its target is unknown. Amplification used 60 Vbeta primers and 13 Jbeta primers. Produced via immunoSEQ multiplex PCR; TCRdb's table is partial and in-frame only. The sample has roughly 120,000 clones; 65% to 85% are singletons. The sample is drawn from a study of cytomegalovirus exposure and HLA in healthy donors. The study, taken as a whole, reports: Researchers catalogued roughly 170 TCR beta chains as cytomegalovirus-associated. Cytomegalovirus status was reportedly diagnosed by the classifier with high specificity and sensitivity. Follow-up analysis found HLA locus-dependent TCR association rates, highest for DRB1 and lowest for HLA-C. Usually a TCR sequence was rare, but some public TCRs were found in many donors.

Source material: PBMCs. The source of this sequence is a man aged 50-60 years in good health and CMV-seronegative.

The CDR3 is CATSIGGGRETQYF. The CDR3 DNA sequence: TGTGCCACCAGCATAGGGGGGGGAAGGGAGACCCAGTACTTC. V usage is TRBV15 and J usage is TRBJ2-5; TRBD2 might be the D (7 bases). Germline CDR1 is LNHNV and CDR2 is YYDKDF (reference sequence). The CDR3 covers 14 residues. V shed 4 bases and J shed 5 bases, with 14 bases lying between them.